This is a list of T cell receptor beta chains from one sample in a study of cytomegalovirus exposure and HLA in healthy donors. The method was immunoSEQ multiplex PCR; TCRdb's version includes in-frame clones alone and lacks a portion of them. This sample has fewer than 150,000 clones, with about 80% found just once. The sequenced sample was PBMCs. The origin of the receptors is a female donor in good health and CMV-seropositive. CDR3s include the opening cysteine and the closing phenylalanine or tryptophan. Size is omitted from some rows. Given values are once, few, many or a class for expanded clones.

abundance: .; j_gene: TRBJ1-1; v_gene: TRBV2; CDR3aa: CASSPQGTEAFF
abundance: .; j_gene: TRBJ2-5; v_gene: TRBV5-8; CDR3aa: CASSPGTSVETQYF
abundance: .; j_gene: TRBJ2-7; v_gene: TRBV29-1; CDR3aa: CSGIGQAREQYF
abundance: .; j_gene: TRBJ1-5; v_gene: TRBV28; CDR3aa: CASMRDNQPQHF
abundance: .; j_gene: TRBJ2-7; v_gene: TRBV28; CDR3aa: CASSLTGGPPYEQYF
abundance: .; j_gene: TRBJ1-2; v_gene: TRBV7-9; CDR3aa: CASSWDRGVGYTF
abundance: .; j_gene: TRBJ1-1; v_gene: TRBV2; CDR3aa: CASSESAGVNTEAFF
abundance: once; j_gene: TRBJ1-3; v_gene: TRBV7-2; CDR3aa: CASSLRTGVLSGNTIYF
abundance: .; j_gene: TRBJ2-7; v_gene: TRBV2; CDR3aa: CASSRVVGGEQYF
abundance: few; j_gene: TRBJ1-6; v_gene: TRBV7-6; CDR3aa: CASSLNGGGSPLHF
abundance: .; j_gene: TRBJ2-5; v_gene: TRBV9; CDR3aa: CASSGRGASGSETQYF
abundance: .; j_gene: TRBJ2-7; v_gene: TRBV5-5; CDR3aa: CASSSGTGGELSYEQYF
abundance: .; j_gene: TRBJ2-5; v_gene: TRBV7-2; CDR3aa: CASSLAGAPSKQYF
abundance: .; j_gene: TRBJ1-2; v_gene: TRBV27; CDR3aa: CASSRKSGQGIYGYTF
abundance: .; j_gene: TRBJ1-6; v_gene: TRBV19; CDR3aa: CATRQGEGSPLHF
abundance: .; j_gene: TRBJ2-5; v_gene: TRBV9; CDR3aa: CASSARDGGPRETQYF
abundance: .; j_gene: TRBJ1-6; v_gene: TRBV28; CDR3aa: CASVGGGEFYNSPLHF